This TCR beta chain was captured by sequencing in a study of tumor and adjacent non-tumor tissue in lung cancer. Study summary: Aged roughly 31 to 80 years, patients included 10 men and roughly 5 women with stage I to III disease.

With respect to this clonotype: Its antigen remains unknown. Mismatch with germline at one junction end may stem from a read error.

The library came from three nested PCR rounds adapted from ARM-PCR protocols. TCRdb passed the multiplex PCR reads through MiXCR, listing each CDR3 protein once. The sample has around 76,000 distinct CDR3 sequences; approximately 82% are singletons. Study results and limitations: Compared with tumor, normal lung showed significantly lower TCR diversity. Shorter survival was associated with higher TCR diversity in tumors. Normal lung showed higher cumulative top 100 clone frequency than tumor.

No cell sorting was done before RNA was extracted from the tissue. The normal lung tissue was taken more than 3 cm from the tumor edge. The CDR3 runs to 17 residues. CDR1 SGHNT and CDR2 YENEEA come from the germline V gene. The TCR was taken from a man aged 65-85 years with non-small cell lung cancer. Sequenced input: distant non-tumor lung tissue. The chain combines TRBV11-3 with TRBJ2-6; 10 bases are shared with TRBD1. The CDR3 sequence is CVSDEGQGKSGADVLTF. CDR3 DNA: TGTGTCAGCGATGAGGGACAGGGGAAGTCTGGGGCCGACGTCCTGACTTTC.